Shown below are 2 T cell receptor beta chains from a single sample sequenced in a study of T-cell memory formation after mild COVID-19. TCRdb processed the 5' RACE reads anew with MiXCR; each CDR3 protein has one entry. The sample lists hundreds of thousands of distinct CDR3 sequences, about 20% occurring once. The sequencing sample was made of PBMCs or a T cell subset sorted from them (not recorded which). The origin of the receptors is an adult woman who had mild COVID-19 (a few samples of this study predate the infection). Cell type and time point are not known.

In its sample, this clonotype was seen a few times. CDR3: CASSQADKLNTEAFF. CDR3 DNA: TGTGCCAGCAGCCAAGCAGACAAGTTGAACACTGAAGCTTTCTTT. The chain joins TRBV3-1 to TRBJ1-1, with D unresolved. The CDR3 runs 15 residues. The germline V gene encodes CDR1 LGHDT and CDR2 YNNKEL (reference sequence). V lost 1 base, J lost 0 bases, and 9 bases lay in between.

The CDR3 protein is CASSQGLGVGLRDEAFF. The CDR3, as DNA: TGTGCCAGCTCACAAGGGCTTGGCGTGGGACTCCGTGATGAAGCTTTCTTT. This chain joins TRBV5-6 and TRBJ1-1, with D tentatively TRBD1 (5 bases). The CDR3 is 17 amino acids. V dropped 7 bases and J dropped 7 bases, with 29 bases sitting between them. Looked up from germline, CDR1 is SGHDT and CDR2 is YYEEEE.